This T cell receptor (beta chain) was obtained from a study of blood T cell repertoires in COVID-19. As for the study in general: Collection of acute and convalescent COVID-19 samples took place in the United States, Italy and Spain. Sources were T cells, B-cell-depleted T cells, or PBMCs; the material itself was cDNA or gDNA.

Grouping used clinical history reported by participants in a survey and questionnaire. Individuals in the exposed group had encountered a COVID-19 case within 2 weeks preceding study entry. Trimming cost V 4 bases and J 10 bases, with 17 bases left between them. The CDR3 is 14 amino acids. Germline lookup yields CDR1 GTSNPN and CDR2 SVGIG (reference sequence). Clones were sequenced by immunoSEQ multiplex PCR, and TCRdb holds only the in-frame ones, with some missing. The table records about 350,000 clones, roughly 90% of them present only once. Sequenced: PBMCs or T cells enriched from blood (not recorded which). The receptor comes from a woman in her 30s who had been exposed to COVID-19. The V call is TRBV30, the J call TRBJ1-6; D unclear. This chain's CDR3 is CAWKGARESSPLHF. DNA for the CDR3: TGTGCCTGGAAAGGAGCGAGAGAGAGCTCACCCCTCCACTTT.